This T cell receptor beta chain was observed in a study of blood T cell repertoires in COVID-19. As for the study in general: Material from acute and convalescent COVID-19 was sourced from the United States, Italy and Spain. T cells, B-cell-depleted T cells, or PBMCs provided the cDNA or gDNA that served as material.

The V gene's germline CDR1 is KGHSH and CDR2 LQKENI. The CDR3 is made up of 16 amino acids. Unmatched junction bases numbered 5, after V lost 3 bases and J lost 6 bases. This clone has a single count. Authors' analysis steps: Reference gene primer amplification in the assay estimated nucleated cell counts. Generated by immunoSEQ multiplex PCR, the TCRdb table keeps only in-frame clones and is missing some. V, J and clone size are those of that table, while D and trimming were read from the DNA. The sample carries about 200,000 clones, about nine tenths recorded once. The V and J genes are TRBV18 and TRBJ2-3, with 14 bases matching TRBD2. The TCR comes from a man in his forties or fifties with acute or convalescent COVID-19. The sequenced sample was peripheral blood. The CDR3 region is CASSPGLAGVVDTQYF. CDR3 coding DNA: TGTGCCAGCTCACCGGGACTAGCGGGGGTGGTGGATACGCAGTATTTT.